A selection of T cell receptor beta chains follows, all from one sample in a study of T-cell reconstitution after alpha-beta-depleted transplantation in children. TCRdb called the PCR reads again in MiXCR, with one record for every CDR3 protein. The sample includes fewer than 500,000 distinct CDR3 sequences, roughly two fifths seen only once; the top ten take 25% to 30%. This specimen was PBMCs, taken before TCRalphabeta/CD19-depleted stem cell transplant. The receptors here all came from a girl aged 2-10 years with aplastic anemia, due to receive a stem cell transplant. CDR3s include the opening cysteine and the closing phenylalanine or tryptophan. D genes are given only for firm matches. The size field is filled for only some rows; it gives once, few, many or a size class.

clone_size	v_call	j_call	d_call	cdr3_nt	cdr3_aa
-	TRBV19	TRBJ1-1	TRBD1	TGTGCCAGTAGAATCGACGGGACAGGGGGTATCATGAACACTGAAGCTTTCTTT	CASRIDGTGGIMNTEAFF
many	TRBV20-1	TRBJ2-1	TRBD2	TGCAGTGCTAGAGACCCACTAGCGGGAGGTCTCGGGTCCTACAATGAGCAGTTCTTC	CSARDPLAGGLGSYNEQFF
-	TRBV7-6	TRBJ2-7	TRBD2	TGTGCCAGCAGCTTACAGCGGACTAGCGTAAACGAGCAGTACTTC	CASSLQRTSVNEQYF
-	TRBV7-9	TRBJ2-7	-	TGTGCCAGCAGCTTAGGCGGTGGACAGTCCCCCTACGAGCAGTACTTC	CASSLGGGQSPYEQYF
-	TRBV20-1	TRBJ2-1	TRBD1	TGCAGTGTACCCCGGGACAGCTACAATGAGCAGTTCTTC	CSVPRDSYNEQFF
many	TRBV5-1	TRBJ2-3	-	TGCGCCAGCAGCTTGCCCGGAGCAAGCACAGATACGCAGTATTTT	CASSLPGASTDTQYF
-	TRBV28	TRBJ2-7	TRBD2	TGTGCCAGCAGCCCTCTAATCCGGGCTAGCGGGAACTTCTACGAGCAGTACTTC	CASSPLIRASGNFYEQYF
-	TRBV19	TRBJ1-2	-	TGTGCCAGTAGGGCCAACTCTGGCTACACCTTC	CASRANSGYTF
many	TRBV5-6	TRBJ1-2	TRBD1	TGTGCCAGCAGCCCGACTCGGACAGGGACCCATGGCTACACCTTC	CASSPTRTGTHGYTF
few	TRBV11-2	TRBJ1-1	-	TGTGCCAGCGGGAGTTCCCCAGATGCAGCTTTCTTT	CASGSSPDAAFF
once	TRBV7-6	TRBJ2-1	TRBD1	TGTGCCAGCAGCTTGATTGCAGGGGGCTATGAGCAGTTCTTC	CASSLIAGGYEQFF
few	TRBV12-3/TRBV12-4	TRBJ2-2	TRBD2	TGTGCCAGCAGTTTACCCGGGACTAGTAAAATCGGGGAGCTGTTTTTT	CASSLPGTSKIGELFF
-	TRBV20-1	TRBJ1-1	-	TGCAGTGCCCCGCCTCAGGGTGGGAACACTGAAGCTTTCTTT	CSAPPQGGNTEAFF
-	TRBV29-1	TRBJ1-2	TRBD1	TGCAGCGGCGGGACAGGGGGTGCTAACTATGGCTACACCTTC	CSGGTGGANYGYTF
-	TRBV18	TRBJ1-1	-	TGTGCCAGTGCCGGGGAAATGAACACTGAAGCTTTCTTT	CASAGEMNTEAFF
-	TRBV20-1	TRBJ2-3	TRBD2	TGCAGTGCTGGGACGACTAGCGGGACAGATACGCAGTATTTT	CSAGTTSGTDTQYF
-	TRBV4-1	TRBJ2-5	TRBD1	TGCGCCAGCAGCCAAGTCGACGGACAGGAAGAGACCCAGTACTTC	CASSQVDGQEETQYF
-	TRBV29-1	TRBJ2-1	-	TGCAGCGCCCCCGGCGGACAGTTTGAGCAGTTCTTC	CSAPGGQFEQFF
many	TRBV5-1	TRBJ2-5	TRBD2	TGCGCCAGCAGCTTGGCCCCTCCGACTAGCGGGGGAAGTTTCCAAGAGACCCAGTACTTC	CASSLAPPTSGGSFQETQYF
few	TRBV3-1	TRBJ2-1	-	TGTGCCAGCAGCCCGAGTGGGCACACCTACAATGAGCAGTTCTTC	CASSPSGHTYNEQFF
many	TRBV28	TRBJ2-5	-	TGTGCCAGCAGTTCGTCCGGGACGCCAGAAGAGACCCAGTACTTC	CASSSSGTPEETQYF
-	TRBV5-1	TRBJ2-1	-	TGCGCCAGCGCGGTTTCAGGGCTAGCCTACAATGAGCAGTTCTTC	CASAVSGLAYNEQFF
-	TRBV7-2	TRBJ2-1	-	TGTGCCAGCAGCTTAGGCCTCAACCCTTACAATGAGCAGTTCTTC	CASSLGLNPYNEQFF
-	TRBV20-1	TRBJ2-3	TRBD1	TGCAGTGCCGGGGACAGGAGCACAGATACGCAGTATTTT	CSAGDRSTDTQYF
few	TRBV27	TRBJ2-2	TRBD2	TGTGCCAGCACGACTAGCGGAGGGGGCGGGGAGCTGTTTTTT	CASTTSGGGGELFF
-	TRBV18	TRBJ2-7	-	TGTGCCAGCTCACTACTAGCCTTGGACACTCGCGCCTACGAGCAGTACTTC	CASSLLALDTRAYEQYF
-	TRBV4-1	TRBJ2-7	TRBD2	TGCGCCAGCAGCCAAGGCCCGCAAGGACTAGCGGGGAGTTGGGAGCAGTACTTC	CASSQGPQGLAGSWEQYF
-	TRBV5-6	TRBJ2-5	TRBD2	TGTGCCAGCAGCCCCCCTTCTCTAGCGGGAGCGCAACCACAAGAGACCCAGTACTTC	CASSPPSLAGAQPQETQYF
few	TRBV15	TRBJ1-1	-	TGTGCCACCAGGTCCCCGGGGGCGGTTGGCACTGAAGCTTTCTTT	CATRSPGAVGTEAFF
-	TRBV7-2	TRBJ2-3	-	TGTGCCAGCAGCTTCACAATAGGCACAGATACGCAGTATTTT	CASSFTIGTDTQYF
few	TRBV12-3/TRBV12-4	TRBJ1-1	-	TGTGCCAGCAGTTTTCGAGGGGGAGACACTGAAGCTTTCTTT	CASSFRGGDTEAFF
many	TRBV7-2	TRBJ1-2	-	TGTGCCAGCAGCGGTACAGGGCGTGGAGAATATGGCTACACCTTC	CASSGTGRGEYGYTF
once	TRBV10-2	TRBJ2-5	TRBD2	TGCGCCAGCAGTGAGGGACTAGCGGGAGGTTGGGGGGAGACCCAGTACTTC	CASSEGLAGGWGETQYF
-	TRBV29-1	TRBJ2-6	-	TGCAGCGTTGGGCATGGTCGGTCTGGGGCCAACGTCCTGACTTTC	CSVGHGRSGANVLTF
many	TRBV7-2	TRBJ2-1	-	TGTGCCAGCAGCGGACGTAGGGGGAGCAATGAGCAGTTCTTC	CASSGRRGSNEQFF
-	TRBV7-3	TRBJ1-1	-	TGTGCCAGCAGCTTAAGCCCAGGCTATAACACTGAAGCTTTCTTT	CASSLSPGYNTEAFF
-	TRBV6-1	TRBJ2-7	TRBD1	TGTGCCAGCAGCGGGACAGCAACCTACGAGCAGTACTTC	CASSGTATYEQYF
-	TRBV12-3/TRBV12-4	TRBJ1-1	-	TGTGCCAGCAGCTGGAACAGGGACCACACTGAAGCTTTCTTT	CASSWNRDHTEAFF
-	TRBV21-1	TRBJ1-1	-	TGTGCCAGCAGCAAAAAAAGATTGACAGGGGATAGAAGTGGCACTGAAGCTTTCTTT	CASSKKRLTGDRSGTEAFF
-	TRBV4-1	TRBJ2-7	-	TGCGCCAGCAGCCACGACGGATACGAGCAGTACTTC	CASSHDGYEQYF
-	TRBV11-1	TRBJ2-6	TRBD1	TGTGCCAGCAGCCCCGGGACAGGGCTTCACATCTCTGGGGCCAACGTCCTGACTTTC	CASSPGTGLHISGANVLTF
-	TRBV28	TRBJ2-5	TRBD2	TGTGCCAGCAGTCCCATGCGGGGGGGCCAGGAGACCCAGTACTTC	CASSPMRGGQETQYF
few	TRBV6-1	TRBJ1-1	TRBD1	TGTGCCAGCAACCAAATACAGGGGGCCCAAGCTTTCTTT	CASNQIQGAQAFF
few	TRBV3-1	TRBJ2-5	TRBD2	TGTGCCAGCAGCCAACTAGCGGGAGGGGGGGGCCAAGAGACCCAGTACTTC	CASSQLAGGGGQETQYF
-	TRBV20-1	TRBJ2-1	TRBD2	TGCAGTGCGGACGGGACTAGCGGGAGCTCCTACAATGAGCAGTTCTTC	CSADGTSGSSYNEQFF
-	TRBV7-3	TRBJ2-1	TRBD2	TGTGCCAGCAGCTTAGGCCTAGCGGGGGGCGAAAATGAGCAGTTCTTC	CASSLGLAGGENEQFF
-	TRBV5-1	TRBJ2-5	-	TGCGCCAGCAACGGAGTGGTAGGGGTAGAGACCCAGTACTTC	CASNGVVGVETQYF
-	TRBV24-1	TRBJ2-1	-	TGTGCCACCAGTGATTTGATACCCGGGAGTTTGAATGAGCAGTTCTTC	CATSDLIPGSLNEQFF
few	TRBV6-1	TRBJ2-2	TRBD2	TGTGCCAGCAGGCGGACTAGCAATAGCCCCGGGGAGCTGTTTTTT	CASRRTSNSPGELFF
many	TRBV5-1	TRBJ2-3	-	TGCGCCAGCAGCCGGGACGGTGTCAGCACAGATACGCAGTATTTT	CASSRDGVSTDTQYF
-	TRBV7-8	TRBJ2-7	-	TGTGCCAGCAGCTTAGTCGACTACAGCTACGAGCAGTACTTC	CASSLVDYSYEQYF
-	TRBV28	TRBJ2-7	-	TGTGCCAGCAAAACCGTGCTAGCACCCCTCTCCTACGAGCAGTACTTC	CASKTVLAPLSYEQYF
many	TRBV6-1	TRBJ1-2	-	TGTGCCAGCAGTCCGAATACAGGGCCCAAGGGCTACACCTTC	CASSPNTGPKGYTF